This TCR beta chain was retrieved from a study of monozygotic twins with inflammatory bowel disease. Overall study findings and caveats: For IBD, no single strong associated signal or clonotype was supported. IBD patients had lower TCRbeta diversity (inverse Simpson) than healthy co-twins. Possibly reflecting limited power, no difference in repertoire similarity was found between concordant and discordant twins.

This CDR3 is 15 amino acids long. The germline V gene has CDR1 LNHDA and CDR2 SQIVND (reference sequence). On this clonotype itself: Its cognate antigen is unknown.

Template switching added UMIs carrying a 6-nucleotide sample barcode. TCRdb re-called the 5' RACE reads; every CDR3 protein appears as one record, without DNA. The specimen's table records just over 300,000 distinct CDR3 sequences. Sequences were obtained from blood. The sequence was collected from a human donor with ulcerative colitis or Crohn's disease, or a healthy co-twin of an affected twin (not recorded which). This chain joins TRBV19 and TRBJ1-2; TCRdb's D gene call, TRBD1, goes unchecked for lack of DNA. The CDR3: CASSIKPGQNYGYTF.